This TCR beta chain was retrieved from a study of control samples from healthy donors and cancer patients (dated by TCRdb to the early 2020s). For CDR1 and CDR2, the germline V gene lists MNHEY and SVGEGT. Inclusive of the bounding cysteine and phenylalanine, the CDR3 is 15 residues long. The entry retains the CDR3 DNA only, 45 bases that are in frame from base 1. V is reduced by 5 bases and J by 2 bases, leaving a spacing of 15 bases between them. About this clone itself: Its antigen is unknown. Base qualities were left out, and no much larger clone turns up one base away.

Receptor libraries were prepared by the immunoSEQ multiplex PCR assay. TCRdb re-hosts the immuneACCESS table, in-frame sequences only. Its copies lack some clones; in the studies checked, an unresolved V gene accounts for under half of them, and the cause for the rest is not known. The sample profile shows some 30,000 clones; 87% of them were found once. The ten largest clones represent 3% to 5% of the sample. What was sequenced was formalin-fixed, paraffin-embedded tissue. This sequence originates from a female donor with melanoma. The sequence is built from TRBV6-2 or TRBV6-3 and TRBJ1-2; a tentative D call is TRBD1 (5 bases match). Here the CDR3 is given as CASSARRGGNYGYTF. The sequence in DNA is TGTGCCAGCAGTGCCCGCCGGGGGGGGAACTATGGCTACACCTTC.